A single sample is the source of the 6 T cell receptor beta chains below, sequenced in a study of fetal regulatory T cell absence and autoimmunity. Only in-frame clones appear in the TCRdb table, and some are missing; sequencing was by immunoSEQ multiplex PCR. The data contain about 46,000 clones, about 80% of them singletons. Sequencing was done on a sample of cord blood. The receptors derive from a newborn boy with IPEX syndrome.

The genes are TRBV25-1 and TRBJ1-2; D gene uncertain. Between the trimmed V and J ends, which lost 4 bases and 2 bases, there was a span of 8 bases. Per the germline V gene, CDR1 is MGHDK and CDR2 is SYGVNS. The CDR3 spans 13 residues. CDR3 nucleotides: TGTGCCAGCAGTGGGGTCCTGAACTATGGCTACACCTTC. Translating it yields CASSGVLNYGYTF.

This chain links TRBV5-4 with TRBJ2-1, with 10 nucleotides matching TRBD2. The J segment lost 6 bases and the V segment lost 1 base, leaving 1 base of the junction unmatched. Germline V gene lookup returns CDR1 SGHNT and CDR2 YYREEE (reference sequence). This CDR3 spans 14 amino acids. CDR3 protein: CASSLSGGANEQFF. As DNA, the CDR3 is TGTGCCAGCAGCTTGAGCGGGGGGGCCAATGAGCAGTTCTTC.

This chain connects TRBV5-6 to TRBJ1-2; D not certain. Trimming took off 2 bases at V and 2 bases at J, with 13 bases between the two ends. CDR3 length equals 15 residues. CDR1 and CDR2 (germline): SGHDT, YYEEEE. CDR3 sequence: CASSLPPSLNYGYTF. The CDR3 DNA sequence: TGTGCCAGCAGCTTACCCCCTTCCTTAAACTATGGCTACACCTTC.

The rearrangement joins TRBV5-6 to TRBJ1-6, with TRBD1 matching over 8 bases. Per the germline V gene, CDR1 is SGHDT and CDR2 is YYEEEE. The CDR3 contains 17 residues. Trimming cost V 0 bases and J 0 bases; bases outside gene matches: 2. This chain's CDR3 is CASSLGTGFSYNSPLHF. CDR3 nucleotides: TGTGCCAGCAGCTTGGGGACAGGGTTCTCCTATAATTCACCCCTCCACTTT.

This clone has a handful of counts. The chain uses TRBV11-3 and TRBJ2-7; 10 bases agree with TRBD1. Germline values: CDR1 SGHNT, CDR2 YENEEA. This CDR3 has 13 residues. Trimming removed 4 bases from V and 7 bases from J; junction bases left unmatched: 4. CDR3 loop: CASSYGTGEEQYF. DNA of the CDR3: TGTGCCAGCAGCTACGGGACAGGGGAAGAGCAGTACTTC.

The genes are TRBV7-2 and TRBJ2-3, with 8 bases that match TRBD1. The CDR3 runs 16 residues. Germline V lookup: CDR1 SGHTA, CDR2 FQGNSA. V lost 1 base and J lost 1; bases outside the gene matches: 4. For the CDR3, the DNA is TGTGCCAGCAGCTTAGGGGACAGGTTCCGCACAGATACGCAGTATTTT. Translating gives CASSLGDRFRTDTQYF. Drawing the rest from reference TRBV7-2 and TRBJ2-3, the complete variable domain is GAGVSQSPSNKVTEKGKDVELRCDPISGHTALYWYRQSLGQGLEFLIYFQGNSAPDKSGLPSDRFSAERTGGSVSTLTIQRTQQEDSAVYLCASSLGDRFRTDTQYFGPGTRLTVL.